This TCR beta chain derives from a study of T cell repertoires in cytomegalovirus infection. TCRdb analysed the reads with MiXCR anew, one entry per CDR3 protein. The sample has about 700,000 distinct CDR3 sequences; around 35% are singletons. Findings and caveats of the study: Public TCR beta family frequency separated CMV-and-HLA carriers, including in an independent cohort.

Points on this clonotype: As yet, its antigen is unknown.

The TCR sequence derives from a human donor in good health (CMV status not recorded). Some clones in this sample may be carry-over from other donors' samples. Specimen: cultured PBMCs, collected from culture after CMV antigen stimulation.

The CDR3 nucleotides read TGTGCCAGCAACTCGGGTAGGGGGTTGAGGGAGACCCAGTACTTC. This encodes CASNSGRGLRETQYF. This sequence joins TRBV28 and TRBJ2-5; D is perhaps TRBD1 (6 bases). The CDR3 is 15 amino acids. With 7 bases removed from V and 5 bases from J, the gap between germline ends came to 20 bases. Germline assignment: CDR1 MDHEN and CDR2 SYDVKM.